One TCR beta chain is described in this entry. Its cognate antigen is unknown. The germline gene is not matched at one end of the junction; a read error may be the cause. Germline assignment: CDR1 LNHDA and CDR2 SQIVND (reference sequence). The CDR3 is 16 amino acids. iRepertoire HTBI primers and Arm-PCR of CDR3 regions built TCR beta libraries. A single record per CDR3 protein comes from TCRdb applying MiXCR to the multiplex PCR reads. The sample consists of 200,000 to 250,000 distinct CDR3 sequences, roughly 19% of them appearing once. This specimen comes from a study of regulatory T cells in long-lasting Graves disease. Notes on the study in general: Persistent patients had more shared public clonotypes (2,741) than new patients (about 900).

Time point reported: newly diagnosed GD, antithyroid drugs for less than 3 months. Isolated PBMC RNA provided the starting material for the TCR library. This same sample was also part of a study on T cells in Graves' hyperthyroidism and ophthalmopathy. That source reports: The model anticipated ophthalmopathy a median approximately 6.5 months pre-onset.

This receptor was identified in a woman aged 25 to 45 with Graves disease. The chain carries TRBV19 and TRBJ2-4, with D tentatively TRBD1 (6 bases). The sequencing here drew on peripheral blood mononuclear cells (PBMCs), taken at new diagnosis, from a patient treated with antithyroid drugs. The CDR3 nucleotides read TGTGTCAGTAGCCTCCGGACAGATAAAGCCAAAAACATTCAGTACTTC. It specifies CVSSLRTDKAKNIQYF.